This T cell receptor beta chain originates from a study of T cell changes during pregnancy in multiple sclerosis. Here immunoSEQ multiplex PCR was the method, and the copy in TCRdb shows in-frame clones only, minus some. The table shows around 79,000 clones, with over 80% occurring only once. Trimming took off 2 bases at V and 11 bases at J, with 21 bases between the two ends. Germline assignment: CDR1 KGHSH and CDR2 LQKENI. The CDR3 runs to 15 residues. Source: CD4+ T cells from peripheral blood mononuclear cells, taken in the second trimester of pregnancy. This clonotype was sampled from a female donor with multiple sclerosis, enrolled in a pregnancy study. The chain recombines TRBV18 with TRBJ1-1, with a weak D call TRBD1 (5 bases). The CDR3 loop reads CASSPGRVTPVWAFF. The CDR3 DNA follows: TGTGCCAGCTCACCAGGCAGGGTCACCCCTGTGTGGGCTTTCTTT.